In its sample, the clone carrying this TCR beta chain was seen once. This record belongs to a study of blood T cell repertoires in COVID-19. Overall study: Acute-phase and convalescent COVID-19 samples originated in the United States, Italy and Spain. The cDNA or gDNA used as material had been derived from T cells, B-cell-depleted T cells, or PBMCs.

Germline-derived CDR1 and CDR2 are MDHEN and SYDVKM. The CDR3 is 14 residues long. V was clipped by 2 bases and J by 6 bases, with 14 bases between them. As processed by the authors: Cell counts per sample came from amplifying reference gene primers. Assay: immunoSEQ multiplex PCR; the TCRdb copy retains only in-frame clones and omits some. V and J calls and clone size are those listed in that table; D and trimming were worked out from the DNA. This sample has 200,000 to 250,000 clones, with roughly four fifths found just once. This sequence was found in a woman between 40 and 55 years old with acute or convalescent COVID-19. The genes are TRBV28 and TRBJ2-7; D perhaps matches TRBD1 (6 bases). Material: peripheral blood. The CDR3 DNA sequence: TGTGCCAGCAGTTTACGACAGGTCTCGCGCGAGCAGTACTTC. Encoded protein: CASSLRQVSREQYF.